This T cell receptor (beta chain) came from a study of cytomegalovirus exposure and HLA in healthy donors. Study conclusions and caveats: According to an earlier analysis, most TCR beta V segments yielded productive rearrangements about 87% or about 30% of the time.

A remark on this clone: Its specificity is not known.

PCR involved 60 Vbeta and 13 Jbeta primers. Sequencing used immunoSEQ multiplex PCR; TCRdb keeps in-frame clones, though not all of them. Of approximately 140,000 clones in the sample, 80% were seen once. Per the germline V gene, CDR1 is SGHVS and CDR2 is FQNEAQ. The CDR3 spans 15 residues. V lost 10 bases to trimming and J lost 4 bases; unmatched junction nucleotides: 13. This chain joins TRBV7-8 and TRBJ2-7; TRBD1 matches at 10 bases. This sequence originates from a man aged 25 to 40 in good health and CMV-seronegative. Sequences were obtained from PBMCs. The DNA for the CDR3 is TGTGCCACGCAAACCCTAGGACAGGGGGATTACGAGCAGTACTTC. Its protein product is CATQTLGQGDYEQYF. Drawing the rest from reference TRBV7-8 and TRBJ2-7, the complete variable domain is GAGVSQSPRYKVAKRGQDVALRCDPISGHVSLFWYQQALGQGPEFLTYFQNEAQLDKSGLPSDRFFAERPEGSVSTLKIQRTQQEDSAVYLCATQTLGQGDYEQYFGPGTRLTVT.